This section outlines one TCR beta chain sequence together with its context. Here immunoSEQ multiplex PCR was the method, and the copy in TCRdb shows in-frame clones only, minus some. In the table there are approximately 210,000 clones, 94% of which are singletons. This record comes from a study of blood T cell repertoires in COVID-19. Study background: The study drew acute and convalescent COVID-19 samples from the United States, Italy and Spain. The analysed material was cDNA or gDNA that came from T cells, B-cell-depleted T cells, or PBMCs.

The trim removed 7 bases at V and 5 bases at J, leaving 9 bases unmatched. Germline V gene data show CDR1 as SGHRS and CDR2 as YFSETQ. The CDR3 contains 14 residues. Seattle's enrolled individuals joined amid active infection and were then monitored longitudinally. The chain is built from TRBV5-1 and TRBJ1-1; 9 bases align to TRBD1. The TCR originated in a young man with COVID-19, enrolled during active disease. Specimen: peripheral blood. The CDR3 nucleotides read TGCGCCAGCGCGAGACAGGGGGATAGGACTGAAGCTTTCTTT. As protein: CASARQGDRTEAFF.